The entry below gives a single TCR beta chain sequence along with its context. The antigen is undetermined. Indicated time point: after neoadjuvant nivolumab, at surgical resection. PBMCs were not maintained or expanded in culture before analysis. The data belong to a study of neoadjuvant anti-PD-1 for oral cavity cancer. Overall study context: Patients mostly received three to four biweekly nivolumab doses at 3 mg/kg before surgery. Study-wide findings and caveats: Non-responders to neoadjuvant nivolumab had significantly more clonal PBMC T cells than responders. With three patients per group, TCR findings need larger cohorts.

TCRdb keeps only in-frame clones here, not all; method: immunoSEQ multiplex PCR. The table has approximately 14,000 clones, about four fifths seen once. The sequence was collected from a person aged 35-80 years with oral cavity squamous cell carcinoma. Sequencing used PBMCs, obtained after nivolumab (anti-PD-1) treatment.

This chain's CDR3 is CASSLSGGTDFYEQYF. DNA for the CDR3: TGCGCCAGCAGCCTGAGTGGTGGGACAGACTTCTACGAGCAGTACTTC. The V and J genes are TRBV5-1 and TRBJ2-7; 7 nucleotides match TRBD1. With 4 bases clipped from V and 3 bases from J, the junction kept 13 bases outside the gene matches. This CDR3 region has 16 residues. CDR1 and CDR2 from the germline V gene are SGHRS and YFSETQ. Full variable domain (missing parts from reference TRBV5-1 and TRBJ2-7): KAGVTQTPRYLIKTRGQQVTLSCSPISGHRSVSWYQQTPGQGLQFLFEYFSETQRNKGNFPGRFSGRQFSNSRSEMNVSTLELGDSALYLCASSLSGGTDFYEQYFGPGTRLTVT.